The rows below give T cell receptor beta chains drawn from one sample of a study of T cells in pancreatic ductal adenocarcinoma. Using immunoSEQ multiplex PCR, the repertoire was profiled, and TCRdb retains in-frame clones only, with some absent. This sample has roughly 16,000 clones; approximately 90% occur once, and the top ten carry approximately 15%. Sequencing used PBMCs. These TCRs come from a human donor with pancreatic ductal adenocarcinoma. Each CDR3 is given with its conserved first and last residue. The D gene is left open where the match is weak. Only some rows state a clone size, as once, few, many or a class for expanded clones.

>TRBV9|TRBJ2-3|.|.
TGTGCCAGCAGCGCCCAGGGACGGTCAGATACGCAGTATTTT
CASSAQGRSDTQYF
>TRBV15|TRBJ1-2|.|.
TGTGCCACCAGCAGAGGGGGGGGAAAGTATGGCTACACCTTC
CATSRGGGKYGYTF
>TRBV30|TRBJ2-5|.|.
TGTGCCTGGAGTGTCCAAGAGACCCAGTACTTC
CAWSVQETQYF
>TRBV9|TRBJ1-2|TRBD1|.
TGTGCCAGCAGCCAAGGACAGGGAGGTAACTATGGCTACACCTTC
CASSQGQGGNYGYTF
>TRBV10-1|TRBJ2-2|TRBD1|once
TGCGCCAGCAGTGATCCCGGGACAGGGCTCAACACCGGGGAGCTGTTTTTT
CASSDPGTGLNTGELFF
>TRBV28|TRBJ2-2|TRBD1|.
TGTGCCAGCAGCTATGGACAGGGAACCGGGGAGCTGTTTTTT
CASSYGQGTGELFF
>TRBV19|TRBJ1-1|TRBD1|.
TGTGCCAGTCTCACCTTGGGCAGGGGGCGCACTGAAGCTTTCTTT
CASLTLGRGRTEAFF
>TRBV5-6|TRBJ2-3|TRBD2|.
TGTGCCAGCAGCTTAGTCCCGGGGACTAGCGGGAACACAGATACGCAGTATTTT
CASSLVPGTSGNTDTQYF
>TRBV27|TRBJ2-1|TRBD2|.
TGTGCCAGCAGTTTACGGGGGGTCAGCTCCTACAATGAGCAGTTCTTC
CASSLRGVSSYNEQFF
>TRBV9|TRBJ2-1|.|.
TGTGCCAGCAGCGAGAGGGGCACCCCCAATGAGCAGTTCTTC
CASSERGTPNEQFF
>TRBV5-1|TRBJ2-7|TRBD1|.
TGCGCCAGCAGCCCCCAGGGACAGGGCCAATACTACGAGCAGTACTTC
CASSPQGQGQYYEQYF
>TRBV11-2|TRBJ2-7|.|.
TGTGCCAGCAGCTTAGGTATAGGGGAGACCTACGAGCAGTACTTC
CASSLGIGETYEQYF
>TRBV15|TRBJ1-5|.|.
TGTGCCACCAGCCCGATTGCGGGGCGCGGCGGCAATCAGCCCCAGCATTTT
CATSPIAGRGGNQPQHF
>TRBV14|TRBJ2-3|TRBD2|.
TGTGCCAGCAGCCGTGGGATAGCGGGAGCCTGGGGCACAGATACGCAGTATTTT
CASSRGIAGAWGTDTQYF
>TRBV5-6|TRBJ1-1|TRBD1|.
TGTGCCAGCAGCTTTGGGGACAGGAGACTGCAAAACACTGAAGCTTTCTTT
CASSFGDRRLQNTEAFF
>TRBV27|TRBJ1-3|TRBD1|.
TGTGCCAGCAGTTTTTCCGGGACAGGCCGTGGAAACACCATATATTTT
CASSFSGTGRGNTIYF
>TRBV6-5|TRBJ2-7|.|.
TGTGCCAGCAGCCGCGAACAGGGAGGGTACGAGCAGTACTTC
CASSREQGGYEQYF
>TRBV28|TRBJ1-6|.|.
TGTGCCAGCATGGGCGGATCACCCCTCCACTTT
CASMGGSPLHF
>TRBV18|TRBJ2-3|TRBD1|.
TGTGCCAGCTCCCCAGGGACAGGGGGAGATACGCAGTATTTT
CASSPGTGGDTQYF
>TRBV2|TRBJ2-5|.|once
TGTGCCAGCATGGGACTTAAAGGAGAGACCCAGTACTTC
CASMGLKGETQYF
>TRBV4-1|TRBJ2-2|TRBD1|.
TGCGCCAGCAGCGGACAGGGGTGGAACACCGGGGAGCTGTTTTTT
CASSGQGWNTGELFF
>TRBV10-3|TRBJ2-2|TRBD1|.
TGTGCCATCAGTGGGGACAGGGTGAGGAGCACCGGGGAGCTGTTTTTT
CAISGDRVRSTGELFF
>TRBV18|TRBJ1-1|.|.
TGTGCCAGCTCACCTGGACTACCGGAGACCACTGAAGCTTTCTTT
CASSPGLPETTEAFF
>TRBV19|TRBJ1-2|TRBD1|once
TGTGCCAGTAGTTCCGGGACAGGGTTGTTTGGTGGCTACACCTTC
CASSSGTGLFGGYTF
>TRBV5-1|TRBJ1-1|.|.
TGCGCCAGCAGCTTGGTAGGGGCGAACACTGAAGCTTTCTTT
CASSLVGANTEAFF
>TRBV6-5|TRBJ1-5|.|.
TGTGCCAGCAGCTCGAGGCAGGGTAGCAATCAGCCCCAGCATTTT
CASSSRQGSNQPQHF
>TRBV18|TRBJ2-7|.|.
TGTGCCAGCTCACCAGGCGCGATCTCCTACGAGCAGTACTTC
CASSPGAISYEQYF
>TRBV5-4|TRBJ1-2|.|.
TGTGCCAGCAGCTTGGGGGGGCTGGACTATGGCTACACCTTC
CASSLGGLDYGYTF
>TRBV11-2|TRBJ2-7|TRBD2|.
TGTGCCAGCAGCCGAGGCGCTAGCGGGGACTCCTACGAGCAGTACTTC
CASSRGASGDSYEQYF
>TRBV19|TRBJ1-6|.|.
TGTGCCAGCTGGAACCGGGTAGATAATTCACCCCTCCACTTT
CASWNRVDNSPLHF
>TRBV5-4|TRBJ2-7|.|once
TGTGCCAGCAGCTTCCCCGGGCTAAGCTCCTACGAGCAGTACTTC
CASSFPGLSSYEQYF
>TRBV29-1|TRBJ1-2|.|.
TGCAGCGTTGCCCCTCAAGGTACCTTCAACTATGGCTACACCTTC
CSVAPQGTFNYGYTF
>TRBV4-3|TRBJ2-7|.|.
TGCGCCAGCAGCCAAGTAGTCAGGACTGTCGAGCAGTACTTC
CASSQVVRTVEQYF
>TRBV10-2|TRBJ2-5|.|few
TGCGCCAGCAGTTCGACAGGCCGGCCTGTTTTAAAAGAGACCCAGTACTTC
CASSSTGRPVLKETQYF
>TRBV5-4|TRBJ2-7|TRBD1|.
TGTGCCAGCAGCCCTACGCCAACAGGGGGCCGGGGGGCCTACGAGCAGTACTTC
CASSPTPTGGRGAYEQYF
>TRBV5-4|TRBJ2-5|TRBD1|once
TGTGCCAGCAGCTTGGCACAGGGGGGTGGGAGGTACCAAGAGACCCAGTACTTC
CASSLAQGGGRYQETQYF
>TRBV15|TRBJ1-3|.|.
TGTGCCACCAGCATTGGGAGCTCTGGAAACACCATATATTTT
CATSIGSSGNTIYF
>TRBV7-8|TRBJ2-1|TRBD1|.
TGTGCCAGCAGCTTCACTCAGGGACAGGGAAGCTCCTACAATGAGCAGTTCTTC
CASSFTQGQGSSYNEQFF
>TRBV28|TRBJ1-1|TRBD1|.
TGTGCCAGCAGTTCGGAACAGGGGGCGCAATTAAACACTGAAGCTTTCTTT
CASSSEQGAQLNTEAFF
>TRBV19|TRBJ1-2|TRBD1|.
TGTGCCAGTAGTTTCCGGACAGGGCGGATCGACTATGGCTACACCTTC
CASSFRTGRIDYGYTF
>TRBV2|TRBJ1-1|.|.
TGTGCCAGCAGTGTCAGGGGTAAGGGCACTGAAGCTTTCTTT
CASSVRGKGTEAFF
>TRBV5-6|TRBJ2-5|.|.
TGTGCCAGCAGGATGGGGGCAGCAGAGACCCAGTACTTC
CASRMGAAETQYF
>TRBV29-1|TRBJ2-2|TRBD2|.
TGCAGCGTTTCAGCGGGAGCTGGCACCGGGGAGCTGTTTTTT
CSVSAGAGTGELFF
>TRBV28|TRBJ1-5|TRBD1|.
TGTGCCAGCAGCCAACTGACAGGGTCCGGCAATCAGCCCCAGCATTTT
CASSQLTGSGNQPQHF
>TRBV7-2|TRBJ2-5|.|.
TGTGCCAGCAGCCCCAGCCTGTACCAAGAGACCCAGTACTTC
CASSPSLYQETQYF
>TRBV2|TRBJ1-6|TRBD1|.
TGTGCCAGCAGTGAATACAGGGGCCTATATAATTCACCCCTCCACTTT
CASSEYRGLYNSPLHF
>TRBV7-9|TRBJ1-1|TRBD1|.
TGTGCCAGCAGCTTAGCAGCGGGACAGGGGGTTTTGAACACTGAAGCTTTCTTT
CASSLAAGQGVLNTEAFF
>TRBV7-8|TRBJ1-1|.|.
TGTGCCAGCAGCTCTTTGAGAGGGGCGTACACTGAAGCTTTCTTT
CASSSLRGAYTEAFF
>TRBV7-6|TRBJ1-5|.|.
TGTGCCAGCAGCTTAGGACAGGCAAATAGCAATCAGCCCCAGCATTTT
CASSLGQANSNQPQHF
>TRBV5-4|TRBJ1-1|TRBD1|once
TGTGCCAGCAGTTCCGGGACAGTAGGCATGAACACTGAAGCTTTCTTT
CASSSGTVGMNTEAFF
>TRBV7-3|TRBJ1-2|TRBD1|once
TGTGCCAGCAGCTTAACCGGGACAGCGGCGCACTATGGCTACACCTTC
CASSLTGTAAHYGYTF
>TRBV7-2|TRBJ1-5|TRBD1|.
TGTGCCAGCAGCTTAGCTCCAGGACAGGGGAATCAGCCCCAGCATTTT
CASSLAPGQGNQPQHF
>TRBV9|TRBJ2-5|.|.
TGTGCCAGCAGCGTAGATGATTTGGATAGGGTCCAAGAGACCCAGTACTTC
CASSVDDLDRVQETQYF
>TRBV6-4|TRBJ2-7|.|.
TGTGCCAGCAGTCTAGGAGGGCCCTACGAGCAGTACTTC
CASSLGGPYEQYF
>TRBV6-5|TRBJ2-7|TRBD1|.
TGTGCCAGCAGCCCACAGGGGCCGAGCTCCTACGAGCAGTACTTC
CASSPQGPSSYEQYF
>TRBV14|TRBJ2-7|TRBD1|.
TGTGCCAGCAGCCAATGGATCACAGGGGGCTTTAGCGACGAGCAGTACTTC
CASSQWITGGFSDEQYF